Listed below are T cell receptor beta chains from one sample, sequenced in a study of cytomegalovirus exposure and HLA in healthy donors. Sequencing was performed with immunoSEQ multiplex PCR; in TCRdb, only in-frame clones are kept and a portion is missing. The data hold some 130,000 clones, with around 9.7% observed a single time. The sequencing input was PBMCs. These receptors all come from a man aged 45 to 65 in good health and CMV-seronegative. Each CDR3 is given with its conserved first and last residue. The D gene is left open where the match is weak. Expanded clones get a size class; other rows say once, few or many, or leave the size out.

D: TRBD1
size: few
V: TRBV19
J: TRBJ1-5
DNA: TGTGCCAGTAGTATGACAGGGGGGTCGAGTCAGCCCCAGCATTTT
CDR3: CASSMTGGSSQPQHF

D: .
size: .
V: TRBV7-9
J: TRBJ2-7
DNA: TGTGCCAGCAGCTCCGGAGGGTCTTACGAGCAGTACTTC
CDR3: CASSSGGSYEQYF

D: .
size: .
V: TRBV10-1
J: TRBJ1-2
DNA: TGCGCCAGCAGTGATGGTGGCGGCAGCTACACCTTC
CDR3: CASSDGGGSYTF

D: TRBD1
size: few
V: TRBV5-4
J: TRBJ1-2
DNA: TGTGCCAGCACCGACAGGGTCTATGGCTACACCTTC
CDR3: CASTDRVYGYTF

D: TRBD2
size: few
V: TRBV29-1
J: TRBJ2-3
DNA: TGCAGCGCTGACGGCCTAGCGGGAGGGTGGGATACGCAGTATTTT
CDR3: CSADGLAGGWDTQYF

D: .
size: .
V: TRBV27
J: TRBJ1-1
DNA: TGTGCCAGTACTACCTCACAGGGGAACACTGAAGCTTTCTTT
CDR3: CASTTSQGNTEAFF

D: TRBD1
size: .
V: TRBV10-2
J: TRBJ1-1
DNA: TGCGCCAGCAGTGGACAGGGGGCGCACACTGAAGCTTTCTTT
CDR3: CASSGQGAHTEAFF

D: TRBD1
size: few
V: TRBV12-5
J: TRBJ1-6
DNA: TGTGCTAGTGGTTTGGTCGGATTCGCCCGGGACAGCTATTCACCCCTCCACTTT
CDR3: CASGLVGFARDSYSPLHF

D: .
size: .
V: TRBV28
J: TRBJ1-1
DNA: TGTGCCAGCAGTTTAGGCGGGGTGGGAGCTTTCTTT
CDR3: CASSLGGVGAFF

D: TRBD2
size: .
V: TRBV14
J: TRBJ2-3
DNA: TGTGCCAGCAGCCATAGAACTAGCGGGGGAGATACGCAGTATTTT
CDR3: CASSHRTSGGDTQYF

D: .
size: .
V: TRBV9
J: TRBJ1-2
DNA: TGTGCCAGCAAACTTGACCGGACAGCGGGGTTCACCTTC
CDR3: CASKLDRTAGFTF

D: .
size: .
V: TRBV11-2
J: TRBJ2-5
DNA: TGTGCCAGCAGCTTAGAACAGGGCCACCAGGAGACCCAGTACTTC
CDR3: CASSLEQGHQETQYF

D: TRBD1
size: .
V: TRBV5-1
J: TRBJ1-3
DNA: TGCGCCAGCAGCTTGGAGACAGGGGGAAACACCATATATTTT
CDR3: CASSLETGGNTIYF

D: TRBD1
size: .
V: TRBV19
J: TRBJ1-2
DNA: TGTGCCAGTAGTACGGTAGACAGGGCTCGGGGCTACACCTTC
CDR3: CASSTVDRARGYTF

D: .
size: .
V: TRBV20-1
J: TRBJ1-1
DNA: TGCAGTGCTCAGTTGAACACTGAAGCTTTCTTT
CDR3: CSAQLNTEAFF

D: TRBD2
size: few
V: TRBV2
J: TRBJ2-3
DNA: TGTGCCAGCAGCGGAGGGGGGACTAGCGGGAGAGTAGATACGCAGTATTTT
CDR3: CASSGGGTSGRVDTQYF

D: TRBD1
size: .
V: TRBV2
J: TRBJ1-3
DNA: TGTGCCAGCAGCAAGGACAGGCCTGGAAACACCATATATTTT
CDR3: CASSKDRPGNTIYF

D: TRBD2
size: .
V: TRBV18
J: TRBJ2-7
DNA: TGTGCCAGCTCACCCCAGGGACTAGCGAGAGAGCAGTACTTC
CDR3: CASSPQGLAREQYF

D: TRBD1
size: .
V: TRBV4-2
J: TRBJ1-2
DNA: TGTGCCAGCCAGGGGGATGGGCTTCGCACCTTC
CDR3: CASQGDGLRTF

D: .
size: few
V: TRBV12-5
J: TRBJ2-7
DNA: TGTGCTAGTGGTTTGGCCGGGTACGAGCAGTACTTC
CDR3: CASGLAGYEQYF

D: TRBD1
size: .
V: TRBV7-2
J: TRBJ1-2
DNA: TGTGCCAGCAGCTCCCGGGGACAGGACTATGGCTACACCTTC
CDR3: CASSSRGQDYGYTF

D: TRBD1
size: few
V: TRBV7-8
J: TRBJ1-2
DNA: TGTGCCAGCAGCGTTCACCGGGACAGGGAAAGTAGCGGCTACACCTTC
CDR3: CASSVHRDRESSGYTF

D: TRBD2
size: .
V: TRBV5-1
J: TRBJ2-1
DNA: TGCGCCAGCAGCTTGGCGAGCGGGGTCTCCTACAATGAGCAGTTCTTC
CDR3: CASSLASGVSYNEQFF

D: TRBD2
size: .
V: TRBV5-1
J: TRBJ2-3
DNA: TGCGCCAGCAGCCCGAGAACTAGCGGGCCCCGAAGCACAGATACGCAGTATTTT
CDR3: CASSPRTSGPRSTDTQYF

D: .
size: few
V: TRBV6-5
J: TRBJ2-5
DNA: TGTGCCAGCACCTTTGGCGGCCAAGAGACCCAGTACTTC
CDR3: CASTFGGQETQYF

D: TRBD2
size: few
V: TRBV9
J: TRBJ2-1
DNA: TGTGCCAGCAGATCTGGCGGGAGTTTCGATGAGCAGTTCTTC
CDR3: CASRSGGSFDEQFF

D: .
size: few
V: TRBV7-9
J: TRBJ1-1
DNA: TGTGCCAGCAGCCAGACAGGTTCCACTGAAGCTTTCTTT
CDR3: CASSQTGSTEAFF

D: .
size: .
V: TRBV9
J: TRBJ2-5
DNA: TGTGCCAGCAGCGTAGGTGTTAGCCAAGAGACCCAGTACTTC
CDR3: CASSVGVSQETQYF

D: TRBD1
size: few
V: TRBV10-1
J: TRBJ2-7
DNA: TGCGCCAGCAGTGAGCCGGGGGACCCGGACAGGGGCGTTGAATCCTACGAGCAGTACTTC
CDR3: CASSEPGDPDRGVESYEQYF

D: .
size: .
V: TRBV7-3
J: TRBJ1-2
DNA: TGTGCCAGCAGCCCAAGTGGCGGGGGGCTGAACTATGGCTACACCTTC
CDR3: CASSPSGGGLNYGYTF

D: .
size: once
V: TRBV2
J: TRBJ2-6
DNA: TGTGCCAGCAGTCCTAGACGAATCTCTGGGGCCAACGTCCTGACTTTC
CDR3: CASSPRRISGANVLTF

D: .
size: .
V: TRBV19
J: TRBJ2-7
DNA: TGTGCCAGTAGTATAGAAGCGGCGACCTACGAGCAGTACTTC
CDR3: CASSIEAATYEQYF

D: .
size: few
V: TRBV30
J: TRBJ1-1
DNA: TGTGCCTGGAGTGAGGGGATGAACACTGAAGCTTTCTTT
CDR3: CAWSEGMNTEAFF